This T cell receptor beta chain was recorded in a study of blood T cells in healthy people across ages. Findings of the study overall: Per-million-T-cell TCR beta diversity fell roughly linearly with age. Greater diversity and more naive CD4+ cells were seen in long-lived donors than in aged donors.

For the second PCR, which ran for about 7 to 12 cycles, a sample-barcoded 5' primer and a J-beta primer mix were used. TCRdb analysed the 5' RACE reads with MiXCR anew, one entry per CDR3 protein. The sample holds 250,000 to 300,000 distinct CDR3 sequences; roughly 26% are singletons and the top ten take approximately 30%. The germline V gene encodes CDR1 DFQATT and CDR2 SNEGSKA (reference sequence). This CDR3 has 13 amino acids. V lost 3 bases and J lost 7, with 13 bases in between. With regard to this clonotype: Its antigen is not identified.

The source is a woman in her sixties or seventies in good health. V usage is TRBV20-1 and J usage is TRBJ2-1; the D is unclear. The sample consisted of blood. Written as DNA, the CDR3 is TGCAGTGCTAGGGGCCAAGTTGGGAATGAGCAGTTCTTC. Amino acids: CSARGQVGNEQFF.